The 18 T cell receptor beta chains presented below share a single source sample, sequenced in a study of T cell responses to AZD1222 COVID-19 vaccine. Clones were read by immunoSEQ multiplex PCR, and TCRdb kept only the in-frame ones, dropping some. The sample gives 90,000 to 150,000 clones, 75% to 90% of which show up once; about 2.5% is in the top ten. Sequencing used peripheral blood, obtained 28 days after the second AZD1222 dose. All receptors come from an adult who received the AZD1222 COVID-19 vaccine.

V gene TRBV15 combines with J gene TRBJ1-3; D call uncertain. Per germline, CDR1 LNHNV and CDR2 YYDKDF (reference sequence). The CDR3 sequence is 14 residues long. V lost 9 bases and J 1 base, leaving 13 bases between the germline ends. The CDR3 loop is CATSDIPSGNTIYF. CDR3 nucleotides: TGTGCCACGAGTGACATCCCTTCTGGAAACACCATATATTTT.

This sequence joins TRBV29-1 and TRBJ1-2, with D possibly TRBD1 on 6 matching bases. Trimming left V 2 bases short and J 6 bases short, with 10 bases between. The CDR3 loop spans 12 amino acids. Germline CDR1 is SQVTM and CDR2 is ANQGSEA. The CDR3, as DNA: TGCAGCGTTGAACCAGGGGCACATGGCTACACCTTC. This translates into CSVEPGAHGYTF.

The chain combines TRBV21-1 with TRBJ1-2; the D call in the table, TRBD1, was not verified against the DNA. TRBV21-1 is listed as a pseudogene. CDR3 length equals 12 residues. CDR3 DNA sequence: TGTGCCAGCAGCGGGCAGGGGGGTGGCTACACCTTC. Translated: CASSGQGGGYTF.

This clone was counted between two and nine times. The V call is TRBV9, the J call TRBJ2-1, with 8 bases identical to TRBD2. Germline V gene sequence: CDR1 SGDLS, CDR2 YYNGEE. J lost 8 bases, V lost 1 base, and 5 bases had no gene match. There are 14 residues in the CDR3. CDR3 in amino acids: CASSVTGTRDEQFF. The CDR3 DNA is TGTGCCAGCAGCGTAACCGGGACTAGGGATGAGCAGTTCTTC.

The chain recombines TRBV6-5 with TRBJ2-3; 8 nucleotides agree with TRBD1. The length of the CDR3 is 15 residues. Trimming cost V 5 bases and J 5 bases; bases outside gene matches: 9. Germline CDR1 reads MNHEY; CDR2 reads SVGAGI. CDR3 bases: TGTGCCAGCAGTCACGACAGGGGTATCAGAGATACGCAGTATTTT. Its translation: CASSHDRGIRDTQYF.

This chain links TRBV10-1 with TRBJ1-1; a weak D match, TRBD1 (5 bases). Trimming shortened V by 3 bases and J by 4 bases, and 18 bases separated the two germline ends. There are 16 residues in the CDR3. Germline loops: CDR1 WNHNN, CDR2 SYGVQD (reference sequence). CDR3 protein: CASSELMGLTSTEAFF. CDR3 coding DNA: TGCGCCAGCAGTGAATTGATGGGGCTGACGTCCACTGAAGCTTTCTTT.

The rearrangement uses TRBV21-1 and TRBJ1-6. TRBV21-1 is tagged as a pseudogene. The CDR3 covers 14 residues. Here the CDR3 reads CANLSGSRNSPLHF. The CDR3 DNA sequence: TGTGCCAACCTCTCCGGCAGCCGTAATTCACCCCTCCACTTT.

The table lists this clone with a few counts. The chain joins TRBV7-2 to TRBJ2-1, with D perhaps assigned TRBD1 or TRBD2 (5 bases each). V lost 3 bases to trimming and J lost 2 bases, with 14 bases between them. Per germline, CDR1 SGHTA and CDR2 FQGNSA. This CDR3 region has 16 residues. The CDR3 here is CASSFTGGIPYNEQFF. The CDR3, as DNA: TGTGCCAGCAGCTTTACTGGGGGTATCCCCTACAATGAGCAGTTCTTC.

The chain links TRBV5-8 to TRBJ2-3, with D possibly being TRBD1 (5 bases). CDR1 SGHTS and CDR2 YDEGEE come from the germline V gene. The length of the CDR3 is 14 residues. The ends were cut back, 6 bases at V and 0 bases at J, with 11 bases in the middle. The CDR3, as DNA: TGTGCCAGCAACAGACAGTTTAGCACAGATACGCAGTATTTT. This translates into CASNRQFSTDTQYF.

This clone came up once. V and J are TRBV5-1 and TRBJ2-5, with 10 bases that match TRBD2. CDR1 SGHRS and CDR2 YFSETQ come from the germline V gene. CDR3 length equals 15 residues. The V gene end was trimmed by 2 bases and the J gene end by 4 bases; junction bases not matched to a gene: 5. This CDR3 reads CASSFGASGGETQYF. Here the CDR3 DNA reads TGCGCCAGCAGCTTCGGGGCTAGCGGGGGAGAGACCCAGTACTTC.

V and J are TRBV19 and TRBJ1-4; 8 positions match TRBD1. Germline lookup yields CDR1 LNHDA and CDR2 SQIVND (reference sequence). CDR3 length equals 14 residues. After removal of 5 bases from V and 6 bases from J, the junction contained 5 bases not matched to a gene. The CDR3 bases are TGTGCCAGTAGTGACCGGGACAGGTATGAAAAACTGTTTTTT. This gives the protein CASSDRDRYEKLFF. Using reference TRBV19 and TRBJ1-4 for the parts outside the CDR3, the full variable domain is DGGITQSPKYLFRKEGQNVTLSCEQNLNHDAMYWYRQDPGQGLRLIYYSQIVNDFQKGDIAEGYSVSREKKESFPLTVTSAQKNPTAFYLCASSDRDRYEKLFFGSGTQLSVL.

The chain combines TRBV7-2 with TRBJ2-1, with 12 nucleotides matching TRBD2. The CDR3 is made up of 15 amino acids. Per the germline V gene, CDR1 is SGHTA and CDR2 is FQGNSA. V shed 3 bases, J shed 7 bases, and the junction held 4 bases outside the gene matches. The CDR3 coding sequence is TGTGCCAGCAGCTTCACTAGCGGGGGGCGGAATGAGCAGTTCTTC. This translates into CASSFTSGGRNEQFF.

The chain combines TRBV7-2 with TRBJ2-1; TRBD2 matches 12 bases. This CDR3 contains 14 residues. Trimming removed 8 bases from V and 4 bases from J; junction bases left unmatched: 3. Germline CDR1 reads SGHTA; CDR2 reads FQGNSA. The CDR3 loop reads CASLAGGLYNEQFF. DNA for the CDR3: TGTGCCAGCCTAGCGGGGGGGCTTTACAATGAGCAGTTCTTC.

The chain links TRBV7-3 to TRBJ2-5, with no clear D. The CDR3 contains 13 residues. Deletions cut 2 bases from V and 5 bases from J, with 9 bases between. CDR1 is SGHTA, CDR2 FQGTGA, per germline. CDR3 sequence (DNA): TGTGCCAGCAGCTTAGCGGTACAGGAGACCCAGTACTTC. Translating gives CASSLAVQETQYF.

The J gene is TRBJ1-5, the V gene TRBV2; D is ambiguous. CDR1 is SNHLY, CDR2 FYNNEI, per germline. The CDR3 runs 15 residues. Trimming shortened V by 2 bases and J by 4 bases, and 12 bases separated the two germline ends. CDR3 loop: CASSEITVINQPQHF. In nucleotides, the CDR3 is TGTGCCAGCAGTGAAATCACCGTGATTAATCAGCCCCAGCATTTT.

V gene TRBV29-1 combines with J gene TRBJ2-1; 13 nucleotides line up with TRBD2. Germline CDR1 is SQVTM and CDR2 is ANQGSEA. This CDR3 comprises 16 residues. The junction had 6 bases not matched to a gene; V was cut back by 4 bases and J by 3 bases. Here the CDR3 reads CSVVTSGGANYNEQFF. The CDR3 coding sequence is TGCAGCGTTGTTACTAGCGGGGGGGCTAACTACAATGAGCAGTTCTTC.

J is TRBJ2-7 and V is TRBV7-3; D unresolved. Germline V gene lookup returns CDR1 SGHTA and CDR2 FQGTGA. This CDR3 has 13 amino acids. Trimming cost V 5 bases and J 4 bases, with 12 bases left between them. As DNA, the CDR3 is TGTGCCAGCAGCCCGGGTAGGGAATACGAGCAGTACTTC. Translated, it gives CASSPGREYEQYF.

About this clone itself: The sample holds other DNA sequences that translate to the same CDR3. The chain employs TRBV5-1 and TRBJ1-1, with TRBD1 matching over 11 bases. The CDR3 sequence is 16 residues long. Germline V CDR1 and CDR2: SGHRS, YFSETQ. The trim removed 0 bases at V and 4 bases at J, leaving 5 bases unmatched. The CDR3 DNA follows: TGCGCCAGCAGCTTGGCCGGGACAGGGGGGCTCACTGAAGCTTTCTTT. This sequence encodes CASSLAGTGGLTEAFF.